Reported below is one T cell receptor beta chain. Its antigen remains unknown. This sample stems from a study of cytomegalovirus exposure and HLA in healthy donors. Whole-study results and caveats: Subsequent analysis found a tendency for first-cohort TCR clusters to co-occur within the 120 or so validation repertoires. Most TCR sequences were rare, but some public TCRs occurred in many donors. TCR beta chains numbering 164 were designated cytomegalovirus-associated.

Data came from immunoSEQ multiplex PCR; TCRdb stores just in-frame clones and leaves some out. The sample lists roughly 48,000 clones, over 75% occurring once. The donors were part of the roughly 120-subject validation cohort, which stood apart from the approximately 700-subject first cohort. This TCR was recovered from a woman aged 30 to 39 in good health and CMV-seronegative. The sequenced sample was PBMCs.

In DNA form, the CDR3 reads TGCGCCAGCAGCCCTCAGGGGACGAGAGGGACCCAGTACTTC. It translates to CASSPQGTRGTQYF. The chain joins TRBV5-1 to TRBJ2-5, with D possibly TRBD1 on 6 matching bases. CDR1 and CDR2 (germline): SGHRS, YFSETQ. This CDR3 is built from 14 residues. Trimming took 4 bases from V and 7 from J, leaving 17 bases between them.